Listed below are T cell receptor beta chains from one sample, sequenced in a study of cytomegalovirus exposure and HLA in healthy donors. The table came from immunoSEQ multiplex PCR; TCRdb's copy has only in-frame clones and leaves some out. The sample lists about 85,000 clones, around 80% occurring once. Sequencing was done on a sample of PBMCs. The receptors derive from a woman in her fifties or sixties in good health and CMV-seropositive. CDR3s include the opening cysteine and the closing phenylalanine or tryptophan. D genes are given only for firm matches. Clone size is stated in some rows and not others, as once, few, many or a class when expanded.

j_gene,abundance,v_gene,d_gene,CDR3aa,CDR3nt
TRBJ2-5,.,TRBV5-4,.,CASSLEGSPRGDETQYF,TGTGCCAGCAGCTTAGAGGGATCCCCAAGAGGTGACGAGACCCAGTACTTC
TRBJ2-3,.,TRBV5-1,.,CASHTRAGGTDTQYF,TGCGCCAGCCATACAAGGGCAGGGGGCACAGATACGCAGTATTTT
TRBJ2-3,.,TRBV9,TRBD2,CASSVGTGGGDTQYF,TGTGCCAGCAGCGTAGGGACGGGGGGGGGAGATACGCAGTATTTT
TRBJ1-3,.,TRBV30,TRBD1,CAWSRTGGPGNTIYF,TGTGCCTGGAGTAGGACAGGGGGCCCTGGAAACACCATATATTTT
TRBJ2-1,.,TRBV11-2,TRBD2,CASSLDQRLAAGSSYNEQFF,TGTGCCAGCAGCTTAGATCAACGGCTAGCGGCCGGTTCCTCCTACAATGAGCAGTTCTTC
TRBJ2-1,.,TRBV5-1,.,CASSVGGLNNEQFF,TGCGCCAGCAGTGTTGGAGGGCTAAACAATGAGCAGTTCTTC
TRBJ1-5,.,TRBV6-1,.,CASSQNSNQPQHF,TGTGCCAGCAGTCAGAATAGCAATCAGCCCCAGCATTTT
TRBJ1-6,few,TRBV5-5,TRBD1,CASSLIGTGGGNSPLHF,TGTGCCAGCAGCTTGATCGGGACAGGGGGCGGGAATTCACCCCTCCACTTT
TRBJ2-5,.,TRBV19,TRBD2,CASSIRLAGGGQYF,TGTGCCAGTAGCATAAGACTAGCGGGAGGAGGCCAGTACTTC
TRBJ2-5,few,TRBV6-1,.,CASSERGETQYF,TGTGCCAGCAGTGAGAGAGGGGAGACCCAGTACTTC
TRBJ2-7,.,TRBV28,TRBD1,CASRPTGRTVDEQYF,TGTGCCAGCAGACCGACAGGGCGGACGGTGGACGAGCAGTACTTC
TRBJ2-3,.,TRBV5-1,TRBD2,CASGELTGGFTDTQYF,TGCGCCAGCGGAGAATTGACGGGGGGATTTACAGATACGCAGTATTTT
TRBJ2-3,.,TRBV30,.,CASKGGGPDTQYF,TGTGCCTCCAAGGGTGGAGGGCCCGATACGCAGTATTTT
TRBJ1-1,.,TRBV5-4,TRBD1,CASSLVGQAATEAFF,TGTGCCAGCAGCTTAGTCGGACAGGCCGCAACGGAAGCTTTCTTT
TRBJ1-1,.,TRBV27,TRBD1,CASSSSLLQGTGEAFF,TGTGCCAGCAGTTCCTCGCTCCTACAGGGGACTGGCGAAGCTTTCTTT
TRBJ2-5,.,TRBV13,TRBD2,CASSLGGGLPTETQYF,TGTGCCAGCAGCTTAGGGGGAGGGCTACCAACAGAGACCCAGTACTTC
TRBJ2-3,.,TRBV5-4,TRBD2,CASSARLAGVDTQYF,TGTGCCAGCAGCGCGAGACTAGCGGGGGTAGATACGCAGTATTTT
TRBJ2-3,.,TRBV7-6,.,CASSPEGSTDTQYF,TGTGCCAGCAGCCCTGAGGGAAGCACAGATACGCAGTATTTT
TRBJ2-6,.,TRBV19,.,CASSITGRGANVLTF,TGTGCCAGTAGTATAACAGGGAGAGGGGCCAACGTCCTGACTTTC
TRBJ2-5,once,TRBV6-1,TRBD1,CASSPRDRELETQYF,TGTGCCAGCAGTCCCCGGGACAGGGAGTTAGAGACCCAGTACTTC
TRBJ1-3,.,TRBV6-1,.,CASSWGGQTGNTIYF,TGTGCCAGCAGTTGGGGGGGGCAGACTGGAAACACCATATATTTT
TRBJ2-7,.,TRBV6-5,.,CASSEWSSYEQYF,TGTGCCAGCAGCGAGTGGAGCTCCTACGAGCAGTACTTC
TRBJ1-3,.,TRBV15,.,CATSSGYSAHSGNTIYF,TGTGCCACCAGCAGCGGGTATTCGGCCCACTCTGGAAACACCATATATTTT
TRBJ2-7,.,TRBV5-1,TRBD1,CASRYGQGSYEQYF,TGCGCCAGCAGATATGGACAGGGCTCCTACGAGCAGTACTTC
TRBJ2-1,.,TRBV9,TRBD2,CASSHPKGGLAYNEQFF,TGTGCCAGCAGTCACCCCAAGGGGGGACTAGCCTACAATGAGCAGTTCTTC
TRBJ1-5,.,TRBV6-1,TRBD1,CATNPDRGRGQPQHF,TGTGCCACTAACCCCGACAGGGGGCGCGGTCAGCCCCAGCATTTT
TRBJ1-6,.,TRBV6-5,.,CASTYRAPYNSPLHF,TGTGCCAGCACCTACAGGGCGCCCTATAATTCACCCCTCCACTTT
TRBJ1-1,.,TRBV7-3,.,CASSLTVVDRNTEAFF,TGTGCCAGCAGCTTAACGGTCGTGGACAGAAACACTGAAGCTTTCTTT
TRBJ1-1,.,TRBV6-5,.,CASTSRDSGNTEAFF,TGTGCCAGCACCTCCAGGGATTCGGGTAACACTGAAGCTTTCTTT
TRBJ2-3,.,TRBV19,TRBD2,CASRASGVGTDTQYF,TGTGCCAGTAGAGCGAGCGGGGTGGGCACAGATACGCAGTATTTT
TRBJ2-3,.,TRBV7-8,TRBD2,CASSLSRAGLYYTQYF,TGTGCCAGCAGCTTAAGCCGAGCGGGACTTTATTATACGCAGTATTTT
TRBJ1-2,.,TRBV7-8,TRBD1,CASSSRDSNYGYTF,TGTGCCAGCAGCTCTCGGGACAGTAACTATGGCTACACCTTC
TRBJ1-6,.,TRBV6-1,.,CASSEVGDYSPLHF,TGTGCCAGCAGTGAAGTTGGGGACTATTCACCCCTCCACTTT
TRBJ2-2,few,TRBV11-3,.,CASSSRVGELFF,TGTGCCAGCAGTTCCAGGGTAGGGGAGCTGTTTTTT
TRBJ1-1,.,TRBV7-9,.,CSSSASVGGGTEAFF,TGTTCCAGCAGCGCCTCTGTCGGCGGGGGCACTGAAGCTTTCTTT
TRBJ2-2,.,TRBV7-9,.,CSSSARVDNTGELFF,TGTTCCAGCAGCGCCAGGGTTGACAACACCGGGGAGCTGTTTTTT
TRBJ2-1,.,TRBV7-9,TRBD2,CASSISGGARNEQFF,TGTGCCAGCAGTATTAGCGGGGGGGCCCGCAATGAGCAGTTCTTC
TRBJ2-2,few,TRBV15,TRBD1,CATSSLGQGPYTGELFF,TGTGCCACCAGCAGCCTAGGACAGGGCCCTTACACCGGGGAGCTGTTTTTT
TRBJ2-6,.,TRBV2,.,CASTSETGRANVLTF,TGTGCCAGCACTAGCGAGACAGGGAGGGCCAACGTCCTGACTTTC
TRBJ1-2,.,TRBV27,.,CASSFSRAYYGYTF,TGTGCCAGCAGTTTTAGCAGGGCGTACTATGGCTACACCTTC
TRBJ2-1,once,TRBV11-3,.,CASSPLRGYNEQFF,TGTGCCAGCAGCCCACTTCGCGGGTACAATGAGCAGTTCTTC
TRBJ2-1,.,TRBV7-8,TRBD2,CASSIGTSANEQFF,TGTGCCAGCAGCATAGGGACTAGCGCCAATGAGCAGTTCTTC
TRBJ1-2,.,TRBV7-2,.,CASSRLRGDLYGYTF,TGTGCCAGCAGCCGACTCCGCGGGGACCTCTATGGCTACACCTTC
TRBJ1-2,.,TRBV5-4,.,CASSLANGGPYGYTF,TGTGCCAGCAGCTTGGCCAACGGCGGGCCCTATGGCTACACCTTC
TRBJ2-5,.,TRBV4-2,TRBD2,CASSQGGGVFGLDHGTQYF,TGTGCCAGCAGCCAAGGGGGGGGTGTCTTCGGACTAGATCATGGGACCCAGTACTTC
TRBJ1-1,.,TRBV30,.,CAFSRQVLLEAFF,TGTGCCTTTTCAAGACAGGTTTTACTTGAAGCTTTCTTT
TRBJ1-1,.,TRBV18,.,CASSATENTEAFF,TGTGCCAGCTCGGCTACAGAGAACACTGAAGCTTTCTTT
TRBJ1-1,.,TRBV6-1,TRBD1,CASSEGGGVTEAFF,TGTGCCAGCAGTGAAGGAGGGGGCGTCACTGAAGCTTTCTTT
TRBJ1-1,few,TRBV6-5,.,CASSYGHTEAFF,TGTGCCAGCAGTTACGGCCACACTGAAGCTTTCTTT